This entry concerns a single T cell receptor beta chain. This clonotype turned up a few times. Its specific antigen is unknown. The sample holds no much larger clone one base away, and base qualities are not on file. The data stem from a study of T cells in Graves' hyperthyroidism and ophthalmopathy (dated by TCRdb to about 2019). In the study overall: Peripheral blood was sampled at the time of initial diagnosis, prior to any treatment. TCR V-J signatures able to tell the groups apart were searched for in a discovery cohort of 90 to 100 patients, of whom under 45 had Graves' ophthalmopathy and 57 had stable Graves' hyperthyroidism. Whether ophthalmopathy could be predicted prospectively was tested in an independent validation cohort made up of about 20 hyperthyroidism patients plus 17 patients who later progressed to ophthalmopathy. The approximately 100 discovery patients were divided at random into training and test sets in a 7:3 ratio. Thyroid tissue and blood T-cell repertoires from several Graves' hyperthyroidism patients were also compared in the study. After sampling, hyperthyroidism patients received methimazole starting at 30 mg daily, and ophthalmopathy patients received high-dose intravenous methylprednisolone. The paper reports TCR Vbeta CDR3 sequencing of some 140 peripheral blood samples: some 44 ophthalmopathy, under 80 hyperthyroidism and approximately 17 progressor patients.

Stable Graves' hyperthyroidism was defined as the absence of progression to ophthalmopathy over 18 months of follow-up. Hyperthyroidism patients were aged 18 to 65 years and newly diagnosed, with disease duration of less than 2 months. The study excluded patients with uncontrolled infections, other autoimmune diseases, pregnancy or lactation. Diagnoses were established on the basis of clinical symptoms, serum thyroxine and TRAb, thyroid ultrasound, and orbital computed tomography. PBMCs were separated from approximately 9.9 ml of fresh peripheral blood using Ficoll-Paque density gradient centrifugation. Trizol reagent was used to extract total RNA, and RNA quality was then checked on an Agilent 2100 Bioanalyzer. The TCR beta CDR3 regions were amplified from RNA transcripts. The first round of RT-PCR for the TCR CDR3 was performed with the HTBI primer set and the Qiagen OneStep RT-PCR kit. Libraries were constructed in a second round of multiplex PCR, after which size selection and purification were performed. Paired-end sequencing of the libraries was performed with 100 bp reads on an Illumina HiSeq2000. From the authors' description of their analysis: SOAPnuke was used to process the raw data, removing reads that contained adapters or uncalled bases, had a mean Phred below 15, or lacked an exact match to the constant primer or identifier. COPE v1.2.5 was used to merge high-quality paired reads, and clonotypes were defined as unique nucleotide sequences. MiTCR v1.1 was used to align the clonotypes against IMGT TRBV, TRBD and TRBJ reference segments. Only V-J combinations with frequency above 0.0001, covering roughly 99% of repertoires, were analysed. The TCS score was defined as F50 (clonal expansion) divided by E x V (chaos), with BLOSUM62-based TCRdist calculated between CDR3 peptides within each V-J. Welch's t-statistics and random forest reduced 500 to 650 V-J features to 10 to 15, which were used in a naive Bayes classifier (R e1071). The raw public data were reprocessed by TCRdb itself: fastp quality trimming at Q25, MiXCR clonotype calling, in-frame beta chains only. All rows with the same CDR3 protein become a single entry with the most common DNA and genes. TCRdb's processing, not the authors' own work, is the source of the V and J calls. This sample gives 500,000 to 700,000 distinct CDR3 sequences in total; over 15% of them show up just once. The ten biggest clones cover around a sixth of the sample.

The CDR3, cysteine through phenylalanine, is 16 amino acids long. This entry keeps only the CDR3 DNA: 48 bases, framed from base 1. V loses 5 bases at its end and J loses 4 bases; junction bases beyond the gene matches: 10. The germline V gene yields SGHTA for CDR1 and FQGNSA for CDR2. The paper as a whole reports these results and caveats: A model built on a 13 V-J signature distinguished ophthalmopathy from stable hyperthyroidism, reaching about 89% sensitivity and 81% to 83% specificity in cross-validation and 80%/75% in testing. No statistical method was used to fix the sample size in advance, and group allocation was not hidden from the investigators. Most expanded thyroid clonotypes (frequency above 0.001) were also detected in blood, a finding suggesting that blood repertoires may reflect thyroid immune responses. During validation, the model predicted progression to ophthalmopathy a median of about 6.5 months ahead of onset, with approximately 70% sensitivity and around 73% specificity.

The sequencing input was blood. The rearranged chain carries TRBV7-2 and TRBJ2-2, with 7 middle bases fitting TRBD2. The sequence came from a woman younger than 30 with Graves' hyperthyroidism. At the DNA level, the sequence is TGTGCCAGCAGCCGCATCTGGCGGGAGCCCACCGGGGAGCTGTTTTTT. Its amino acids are CASSRIWREPTGELFF.